These T cell receptor beta chains were read from a single sample in a study of blood T cell repertoires in COVID-19. Generated by immunoSEQ multiplex PCR, the TCRdb table keeps only in-frame clones and is missing some. The sample carries fewer than 70,000 clones, over 75% recorded once. Sample: peripheral blood. The source is a human donor in a cohort sampled during active COVID-19. CDR3s include the opening cysteine and the closing phenylalanine or tryptophan. A D gene is named only where the DNA matches it firmly. Clone sizes are given selectively: once, few, many, or a class where the clone is expanded.

D gene	clone size	J gene	V gene	CDR3 protein	CDR3 DNA
NA	once	TRBJ1-6	TRBV5-4	CASSSSGLGNSPLHF	TGTGCCAGCAGCTCGTCAGGGTTAGGGAATTCACCCCTCCACTTT
NA	NA	TRBJ1-1	TRBV9	CASSRGESRTEAFF	TGTGCCAGCAGCCGGGGAGAGAGCCGAACTGAAGCTTTCTTT
NA	few	TRBJ1-1	TRBV18	CASSPLHPNTEAFF	TGTGCCAGCTCACCACTACACCCGAACACTGAAGCTTTCTTT
NA	NA	TRBJ1-2	TRBV29-1	CSVHSPGSRGYGYTF	TGCAGCGTTCACTCTCCGGGATCCCGCGGCTATGGCTACACCTTC
TRBD1	NA	TRBJ2-3	TRBV29-1	CSLTQGAFSTDTQYF	TGCAGCCTGACGCAGGGGGCGTTTAGCACAGATACGCAGTATTTT
TRBD2	NA	TRBJ2-3	TRBV5-1	CASSYSGGDTQYF	TGCGCCAGCAGTTATAGCGGGGGGGATACGCAGTATTTT
TRBD1	NA	TRBJ1-6	TRBV19	CASSIVHDRGSSNSPLHF	TGTGCCAGTAGTATAGTTCATGACAGGGGGTCGAGTAATTCACCCCTCCACTTT
TRBD1	NA	TRBJ1-3	TRBV5-1	CASSSGTEGNTIYF	TGCGCCAGCAGCTCCGGGACAGAAGGAAACACCATATATTTT
NA	NA	TRBJ2-3	TRBV6-4	CASSAGSTDTQYF	TGTGCCAGCAGCGCAGGGAGCACAGATACGCAGTATTTT
NA	NA	TRBJ2-7	TRBV6-6	CASSYPDEQYF	TGTGCCAGCAGTTACCCGGACGAGCAGTACTTC
NA	NA	TRBJ1-5	TRBV6-5	CASIPVRNSNQPQHF	TGTGCCAGCATCCCGGTCAGGAATAGCAATCAGCCCCAGCATTTT
TRBD1	NA	TRBJ1-1	TRBV3-1/TRBV3-2	CASSQDGDSRGEAFF	TGTGCCAGCAGCCAAGACGGGGACAGTCGCGGAGAAGCTTTCTTT
NA	NA	TRBJ2-6	TRBV5-1	CASSPMGGPSSGANVLTF	TGCGCCAGCAGCCCAATGGGGGGGCCGAGCTCTGGGGCCAACGTCCTGACTTTC
NA	NA	TRBJ1-2	TRBV28	CASLGLTPRYGYTF	TGTGCCAGCCTGGGACTTACTCCCAGATATGGCTACACCTTC
NA	NA	TRBJ1-5	TRBV2	CASSENSRNQPQHF	TGTGCCAGCAGTGAAAACAGCCGGAATCAGCCCCAGCATTTT
NA	NA	TRBJ2-2	TRBV2	CASSEDGGTGELFF	TGTGCCAGCAGTGAGGACGGAGGCACCGGGGAGCTGTTTTTT
TRBD1	NA	TRBJ1-3	TRBV19	CASSPQGARGNTIYF	TGTGCCAGTTCCCCCCAGGGGGCGCGAGGAAACACCATATATTTT
TRBD1	NA	TRBJ2-5	TRBV9	CASSAPGRGMETQYF	TGTGCCAGCAGCGCACCGGGCAGGGGGATGGAGACCCAGTACTTC
TRBD2	NA	TRBJ2-5	TRBV9	CASSPRTSGRPGETQYF	TGTGCCAGCAGCCCCCGGACTAGCGGGAGGCCGGGGGAGACCCAGTACTTC
TRBD1	NA	TRBJ1-6	TRBV28	CASSLGPVRTGVGNSPLHF	TGTGCCAGCAGTTTAGGGCCAGTTAGGACAGGGGTAGGTAATTCACCCCTCCACTTT
NA	NA	TRBJ2-1	TRBV28	CASSLEGYNEQFF	TGTGCCAGCAGTTTGGAGGGGTACAATGAGCAGTTCTTC
NA	NA	TRBJ1-2	TRBV25-1	CASSEQTNYGYTF	TGTGCCAGCAGTGAACAGACAAACTATGGCTACACCTTC
NA	NA	TRBJ1-1	TRBV5-1	CASSLIRTLGNTEAFF	TGCGCCAGCAGCCTGATACGAACCCTAGGGAACACTGAAGCTTTCTTT
TRBD2	NA	TRBJ2-3	TRBV7-2	CASSSRLAGSTDTQYF	TGTGCCAGCAGCTCCCGACTAGCGGGAAGCACAGATACGCAGTATTTT
NA	NA	TRBJ2-7	TRBV28	CASSLSKSSYEQYF	TGTGCCAGCAGTCTCAGTAAAAGCTCCTACGAGCAGTACTTC
NA	NA	TRBJ2-3	TRBV3-1/TRBV3-2	CASSQLPGAHTQYF	TGTGCCAGCAGCCAATTGCCCGGTGCACATACGCAGTATTTT
NA	NA	TRBJ1-1	TRBV18	CASSPLMGRTTEAFF	TGTGCCAGCTCACCACTCATGGGGCGGACCACTGAAGCTTTCTTT
NA	NA	TRBJ2-3	TRBV5-4	CASSLGGVRDTQYF	TGTGCCAGCAGCTTAGGCGGGGTCAGGGATACGCAGTATTTT
NA	NA	TRBJ1-1	TRBV11-1	CASSSSGSNTEAFF	TGTGCCAGCAGCTCCTCGGGTTCGAACACTGAAGCTTTCTTT
TRBD1	NA	TRBJ2-2	TRBV18	CASHRDSASGELFF	TGTGCCAGCCACCGGGACAGCGCCTCGGGGGAGCTGTTTTTT
NA	once	TRBJ1-6	TRBV28	CASSLPGRNSPLHF	TGTGCCAGCAGTTTACCTGGGAGGAATTCACCCCTCCACTTT
NA	NA	TRBJ2-3	TRBV11-2	CASSLSRYTDTQYF	TGTGCCAGCAGCCTAAGTCGTTACACAGATACGCAGTATTTT
NA	NA	TRBJ2-7	TRBV27	CASSLSVFRRRPHEQYF	TGTGCCAGCAGTTTATCGGTATTCAGGCGTCGTCCCCACGAGCAGTACTTC
NA	few	TRBJ2-2	TRBV11-3	CASSLGGLGTPNTGELFF	TGTGCCAGCAGCTTGGGAGGCTTGGGTACCCCGAACACCGGGGAGCTGTTTTTT
NA	NA	TRBJ1-2	TRBV6-5	CASSYVVSGAAGYTF	TGTGCCAGCAGTTACGTCGTCTCTGGGGCGGCTGGCTACACCTTC
TRBD1	NA	TRBJ2-3	TRBV14	CASSRGQVYADTQYF	TGTGCCAGCAGCCGGGGACAGGTTTATGCAGATACGCAGTATTTT
NA	NA	TRBJ1-3	TRBV15	CATSRDRVSGNTIYF	TGTGCCACCAGCAGAGATCGGGTCTCTGGAAACACCATATATTTT
NA	NA	TRBJ2-7	TRBV15	CATSNRLPGSYEQYF	TGTGCCACCAGCAACAGGTTGCCGGGTTCCTACGAGCAGTACTTC
TRBD1	NA	TRBJ2-7	TRBV15	CATSRERGPSYEQYF	TGTGCCACCAGCAGAGAGAGGGGGCCGTCCTACGAGCAGTACTTC
NA	NA	TRBJ1-5	TRBV27	CASSARQISNQPQHF	TGTGCCAGCAGTGCCAGACAGATTAGCAATCAGCCCCAGCATTTT
TRBD2	few	TRBJ2-7	TRBV5-1	CASSSSRGVYEQYF	TGCGCCAGCAGCTCATCCCGGGGGGTCTACGAGCAGTACTTC
NA	NA	TRBJ1-6	TRBV28	CASSFLYSPLHF	TGTGCCAGCAGTTTTCTCTATTCACCCCTCCACTTT
NA	NA	TRBJ2-7	TRBV21-1	CASSKGSGRSSYEQYF	TGTGCCAGCAGCAAAGGGAGCGGGAGGAGCTCCTACGAGCAGTACTTC
NA	NA	TRBJ1-6	TRBV4-2	CASSQDPGRALRNSPLHF	TGTGCCAGCAGCCAAGATCCCGGCAGGGCTCTGAGGAATTCACCCCTCCACTTT
NA	NA	TRBJ1-1	TRBV12-3/TRBV12-4	CASRSEGRTEAFF	TGTGCCAGCAGGTCAGAGGGCAGGACTGAAGCTTTCTTT